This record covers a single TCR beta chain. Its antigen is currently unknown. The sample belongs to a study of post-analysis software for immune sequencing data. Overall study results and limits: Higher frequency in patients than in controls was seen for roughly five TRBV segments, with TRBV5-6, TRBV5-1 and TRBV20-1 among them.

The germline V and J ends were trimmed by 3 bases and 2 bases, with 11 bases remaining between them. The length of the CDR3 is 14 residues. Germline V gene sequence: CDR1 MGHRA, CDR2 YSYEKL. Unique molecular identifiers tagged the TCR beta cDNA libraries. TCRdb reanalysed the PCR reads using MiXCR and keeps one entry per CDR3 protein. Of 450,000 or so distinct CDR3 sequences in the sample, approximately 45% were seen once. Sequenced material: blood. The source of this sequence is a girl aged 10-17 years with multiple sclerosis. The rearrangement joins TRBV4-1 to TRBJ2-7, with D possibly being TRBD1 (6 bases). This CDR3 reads CASSHDRSTYEQYF. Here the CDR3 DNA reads TGCGCCAGCAGCCACGACAGGTCCACCTACGAGCAGTACTTC.